This TCR beta chain is from a study of blood T cell repertoires in COVID-19. For the study at large: Researchers got acute and convalescent COVID-19 samples from the United States, Italy and Spain. Nucleic acid was either cDNA or gDNA, and it came from T cells, B-cell-depleted T cells, or PBMCs.

Original analysis: Amplifying reference gene primers gave estimates of nucleated cell counts. The data were produced by immunoSEQ multiplex PCR, yet TCRdb's version contains in-frame clones alone and is incomplete. The D gene and trimming were derived from the DNA, and the V and J assignments and clone size from that table. The top ten clones hold 2% to 2.5% of a sample with tens of thousands of clones, 88% of them seen once. Sequencing was performed on peripheral blood. The TCR sequence derives from a human donor in a cohort sampled during active COVID-19.

In DNA, the CDR3 is TGCGCCAGCAGCTTGGCAGGCAAGAACACCGGGGAGCTGTTTTTT. This sequence encodes CASSLAGKNTGELFF. This rearrangement joins TRBV5-1 to TRBJ2-2; no reliable D call. CDR1 SGHRS and CDR2 YFSETQ come from the germline V gene. CDR3 length: 15 residues. Trimming left V 0 bases short and J 1 base short, with 7 bases between.